The next 21 T cell receptor beta chains were all read from a single sample in a study of human T cells and chemical hapten exposure. In TCRdb, the RACE reads were re-called with MiXCR into one record per CDR3 protein. The top ten hold 5% of the sample, which has approximately 80,000 distinct CDR3 sequences, over 9.5% seen once. Stated time point: patch test 2, 6 weeks after DPC sensitization. Treatment in this sample: therapeutic diphenylcyclopropenone sensitization with weekly scalp DPC. The sequenced sample was whole blood, obtained in connection with sensitization to the hapten diphenylcyclopropenone (DPC). The receptor source for this set is a woman aged 50 to 60 with alopecia areata. Some clones in this sample may be carry-over from other donors' samples.

This sequence joins TRBV12-3 or TRBV12-4 and TRBJ1-4; D not resolved. Deletions cut 1 base from V and 8 bases from J, with 2 bases between. This CDR3 spans 11 amino acids. DNA for the CDR3: TGTGCCAGCAGTTTAGGAGAAAAACTGTTTTTT. Translated, it gives CASSLGEKLFF.

A few counts support this clonotype. The J gene is TRBJ2-1, the V gene TRBV20-1; the D gene is possibly TRBD2 (6 bases). CDR1 DFQATT and CDR2 SNEGSKA come from the germline V gene (reference sequence). V lost 5 bases and J 8 bases, leaving 19 bases between the germline ends. The CDR3 is 14 residues long. The CDR3 nucleotides are TGCAGTGCTGTGACTAGTTTAGTGAGTTATGAGCAGTTCTTC. Protein sequence: CSAVTSLVSYEQFF.

This clonotype has just a few counts. V usage is TRBV30 and J usage is TRBJ2-3, with D perhaps matching TRBD2 (5 bases). CDR3 length: 13 amino acids. Looked up from germline, CDR1 is GTSNPN and CDR2 is SVGIG (reference sequence). Trimming shortened V by 4 bases and J by 2 bases, and 10 bases separated the two germline ends. The CDR3 sequence: CAWTAGNTDTQYF. The DNA of the CDR3 is TGTGCCTGGACGGCCGGGAACACAGATACGCAGTATTTT.

This clonotype has a handful of counts. The V gene is TRBV6-4, the J gene TRBJ2-2; maybe TRBD2 (6 bases). The CDR3 totals 14 residues. Trimming cost V 6 bases and J 5 bases, with 13 bases left between them. Germline CDR1 is MRHNA and CDR2 is SNTAGT. CDR3 in DNA: TGTGCCAGCAGCCCGACACGGGGGACCGGGGAGCTGTTTTTT. It encodes CASSPTRGTGELFF.

There are many counts of this clonotype. The V call is TRBV2, the J call TRBJ2-3; D ambiguous. This CDR3 has 15 amino acids. Trimming took 2 bases from V and 0 from J, leaving 9 bases between them. Per germline, CDR1 SNHLY and CDR2 FYNNEI. CDR3 sequence (DNA): TGTGCCAGCAGTGAACTGGCCGTTAGCACAGATACGCAGTATTTT. Translating gives CASSELAVSTDTQYF.

This clonotype has at least ten counts. The chain employs TRBV11-2 and TRBJ1-1; no reliable D call. Deletions cut 2 bases from V and 0 bases from J, with 16 bases between. Germline V gene lookup returns CDR1 SGHAT and CDR2 FQNNGV. The CDR3 extends over 17 amino acids. The CDR3: CASSLRSESALNTEAFF. The CDR3 coding sequence is TGTGCCAGCAGCTTAAGATCGGAGTCAGCCTTGAACACTGAAGCTTTCTTT.

This clonotype was recorded many times. The chain is built from TRBV4-3 and TRBJ2-3; the match to TRBD2 covers 8 bases. V trimming: 1 base; J trimming: 6 bases; junction bases outside the gene matches: 6. CDR3 length: 15 residues. Germline values: CDR1 LGHNA, CDR2 YSLEER. The CDR3 coding sequence is TGCGCCAGCAGCCAAGGAGTTCGCGGGAGGGATACGCAGTATTTT. Protein product: CASSQGVRGRDTQYF.

This clonotype was detected ten times or more. The chain employs TRBV7-2 and TRBJ2-5; TRBD1 matches 8 bases. Germline lookup yields CDR1 SGHTA and CDR2 FQGNSA. Trimming at V came to 5 bases and at J to 0 bases, leaving 5 bases not matched to a gene. The CDR3 has 15 amino acids. This CDR3 is CASSARQGYQETQYF. CDR3 in DNA: TGTGCCAGCAGCGCAAGACAGGGGTACCAAGAGACCCAGTACTTC.

The rearrangement uses TRBV7-9 and TRBJ2-7; no clear D. Germline values: CDR1 SEHNR, CDR2 FQNEAQ (reference sequence). The CDR3 covers 11 residues. The ends were cut back, 8 bases at V and 5 bases at J, with 10 bases in the middle. The CDR3 protein is CASSPAHEQYF. The DNA of the CDR3 is TGTGCCAGCTCCCCGGCCCACGAGCAGTACTTC.

This clonotype occurred many times. The genes are TRBV5-4 and TRBJ2-1; 13 positions match TRBD2. Per the germline V gene, CDR1 is SGHNT and CDR2 is YYREEE (reference sequence). CDR3 length: 15 amino acids. V gave up 4 bases and J gave up 9 bases; unmatched junction bases: 7. The CDR3 is CASSERLAGGTEQFF. CDR3 nucleotides: TGTGCCAGCAGCGAGAGACTAGCGGGAGGCACTGAGCAGTTCTTC.

This clonotype was counted only a few times. The genes are TRBV3-1 and TRBJ1-2; a weak D match, TRBD1 (6 bases). Trimming left V 2 bases short and J 8 bases short, with 12 bases between. CDR1 and CDR2 from the germline V gene are LGHDT and YNNKEL (reference sequence). The CDR3 consists of 13 residues. CDR3 amino acids: CASSQHTGTGYTF. CDR3 nucleotides: TGTGCCAGCAGCCAACATACAGGGACCGGCTACACCTTC.

V gene TRBV6-1 combines with J gene TRBJ2-7; 8 bases agree with TRBD2. V trimming: 2 bases; J trimming: 6 bases; junction bases outside the gene matches: 6. The germline V gene has CDR1 MNHNS and CDR2 SASEGT. The CDR3 is 14 residues long. The CDR3 region has the DNA TGTGCCAGCAGTGAAAGCGGGAGTTTATCCGAGCAGTACTTC. It encodes CASSESGSLSEQYF.

This clonotype appeared a few times. The chain recombines TRBV10-3 with TRBJ1-6, with a weak D call TRBD1 (6 bases). V was cut by 4 bases and J by 8 bases, with 9 bases left in between. Germline V CDR1 and CDR2: ENHRY, SYGVKD. There are 13 residues in the CDR3. This CDR3 is CAISGRGDSPLHF. The DNA for the CDR3 is TGTGCCATCAGTGGCAGGGGAGATTCACCCCTCCACTTT.

The chain combines TRBV6-5 with TRBJ1-5, with no clear D. CDR1 is MNHEY and CDR2 is SVGAGI in the germline V gene. V was cut by 0 bases and J by 5 bases, with 5 bases left in between. This CDR3 is built from 13 residues. The CDR3, as DNA: TGTGCCAGCAGTTACTCGAGGGATCAGCCCCAGCATTTT. As protein: CASSYSRDQPQHF.

This clonotype was seen at least ten times. The chain is built from TRBV7-2 and TRBJ2-1; a possible D gene is TRBD2 (5 bases). V was clipped by 5 bases and J by 4 bases, with 9 bases between them. Per germline, CDR1 SGHTA and CDR2 FQGNSA. This CDR3 has 13 residues. CDR3 nucleotide sequence: TGTGCCAGCAGCCGGACTTTTTACAATGAGCAGTTCTTC. This sequence encodes CASSRTFYNEQFF.

This clonotype has a count of ten or more. This chain connects TRBV7-7 to TRBJ2-3, with a possible D match to TRBD1 (5 bases). The V and J ends lost 1 base and 2 bases respectively, with 7 bases between them. The V gene's germline CDR1 is SSHAT and CDR2 FNYEAQ (reference sequence). This CDR3 has 14 amino acids. Here the CDR3 DNA reads TGTGCCAGCAGCTTAGGACAGTCCACAGATACGCAGTATTTT. This translates into CASSLGQSTDTQYF. Full variable domain (missing parts from reference TRBV7-7 and TRBJ2-3): GAGVSQSPRYKVTKRGQDVTLRCDPISSHATLYWYQQALGQGPEFLTYFNYEAQPDKSGLPSDRFSAERPEGSISTLTIQRTEQRDSAMYRCASSLGQSTDTQYFGPGTRLTVL.

The sample holds a few counts of this clonotype. This sequence joins TRBV2 and TRBJ2-1, with TRBD1 identical over 12 bases. Germline V gene data show CDR1 as SNHLY and CDR2 as FYNNEI. This CDR3 is 15 amino acids long. V trimming: 5 bases; J trimming: 10 bases; junction bases outside the gene matches: 9. CDR3 protein: CASSKGQGALSEQFF. The CDR3 DNA reads as TGTGCCAGCAGTAAGGGACAGGGGGCCCTGTCCGAGCAGTTCTTC.

This clonotype was observed at least ten times. The chain links TRBV11-2 to TRBJ2-1; D possibly uses TRBD1 or TRBD2 (5 bases each). V lost 3 bases and J 6 bases, leaving 18 bases between the germline ends. The CDR3 sequence is 16 residues long. Looked up from germline, CDR1 is SGHAT and CDR2 is FQNNGV. In DNA form, the CDR3 reads TGTGCCAGCAGCTTTTTTCCTCCGGGGCCAGGCAATGAGCAGTTCTTC. The encoded protein is CASSFFPPGPGNEQFF.

This clonotype came up many times. The CDR3 sequence is CASSLLQGSYGYTF. The CDR3, as DNA: TGCGCCAGCAGCTTACTACAGGGTTCCTATGGCTACACCTTC. The V call is TRBV5-1, the J call TRBJ1-2, with D perhaps TRBD1 (6 bases). The CDR3 covers 14 residues. V was clipped by 2 bases and J by 4 bases, with 12 bases between them. Germline CDR1 SGHRS, CDR2 YFSETQ. Drawing the rest from reference TRBV5-1 and TRBJ1-2, the complete variable domain is KAGVTQTPRYLIKTRGQQVTLSCSPISGHRSVSWYQQTPGQGLQFLFEYFSETQRNKGNFPGRFSGRQFSNSRSEMNVSTLELGDSALYLCASSLLQGSYGYTFGSGTRLTVV.

This clonotype was picked up many times. The rearrangement links TRBV4-3 to TRBJ2-5; D may be TRBD1 or TRBD2 (8 bases each). Germline lookup yields CDR1 LGHNA and CDR2 YSLEER. Trimming removed 2 bases from V and 5 bases from J, with 21 bases in between. This CDR3 has 17 amino acids. CDR3 DNA: TGCGCCAGCAGCCAAAATTTCGGACAGGGACTAGGGGAGACCCAGTACTTC. Residues: CASSQNFGQGLGETQYF.

This clonotype was counted ten times or more. V and J are TRBV20-1 and TRBJ2-7; D is unclear. The V end lost 1 base, the J end lost 7 bases, and 14 bases lay between the germline ends. The CDR3 is made up of 13 amino acids. Germline loops: CDR1 DFQATT, CDR2 SNEGSKA (reference sequence). The CDR3 sequence is CSARVLGFGEQYF. The CDR3 bases are TGCAGTGCTAGAGTGTTAGGGTTTGGGGAGCAGTACTTC.